The following is a T cell receptor beta chain sequence with its context. The antigen is not known. The CDR3 covers 15 residues. Trimming at V came to 0 bases and at J to 11 bases, leaving 10 bases not matched to a gene. The germline CDR1 and CDR2 sequences are SGDLS and YYNGEE. This record belongs to a study of cytomegalovirus exposure and HLA in healthy donors. Use of 60 Vbeta and 13 Jbeta primers characterized the PCR. Sequencing was performed with immunoSEQ multiplex PCR; in TCRdb, only in-frame clones are kept and a portion is missing. The sample carries over 150,000 clones, about 80% recorded once. Findings and caveats of the study: There were 150 to 200 TCR beta chains listed as cytomegalovirus-associated.

The rearrangement links TRBV9 to TRBJ2-1; 8 nucleotides agree with TRBD1. This TCR was recovered from a man aged 25-45 years in good health and CMV-seropositive. Sequencing used PBMCs. The CDR3 sequence is CASSVGGQVSVKQFF. CDR3 coding DNA: TGTGCCAGCAGCGTAGGGGGACAGGTCTCCGTTAAGCAGTTCTTC.